The rows below give T cell receptor beta chains drawn from one sample of a study of blood T cell repertoires in COVID-19. The repertoire was sequenced with immunoSEQ multiplex PCR; TCRdb's copy has only in-frame clones and lacks some. The data show about 290,000 clones, with around four fifths seen just once and around 4.2% held by the top ten. Sequencing was carried out using peripheral blood. These TCRs come from a woman in her forties or fifties with active or convalescent COVID-19. Both conserved end residues are part of each CDR3. Fields, in order: V gene, J gene, clone size, D gene, CDR3 DNA, CDR3 protein. D genes are given only for firm matches. A row's size may be missing; if present it is once, few, many or a size class.

>TRBV5-1|TRBJ1-2|few|TRBD1
TGCGCCAGCAGCTTGGGGGACAGGGGGAGATATGGCTACACCTTC
CASSLGDRGRYGYTF
>TRBV5-5|TRBJ2-7|.|TRBD1
TGTGCCAGCAGTCAGGTACCGGGACAGGGAACCTACGAGCAGTACTTC
CASSQVPGQGTYEQYF
>TRBV29-1|TRBJ1-1|.|.
TGCAGCGTTGTCGGCACTGAAGCTTTCTTT
CSVVGTEAFF
>TRBV28|TRBJ1-5|once|.
TGTGCCAGCAGTTTATGGGTCGGGGGAGGCAATCAGCCCCAGCATTTT
CASSLWVGGGNQPQHF
>TRBV3-1/TRBV3-2|TRBJ1-1|.|.
TGTGCCAGCAGCCAAGACCCGGGGGACCCTGAAGCTTTCTTT
CASSQDPGDPEAFF
>TRBV21-1|TRBJ1-5|few|.
TGTGCCAGCAGCCCCCCAGCAGCAGGGGGCAATCAGCCCCAGCATTTT
CASSPPAAGGNQPQHF
>TRBV3-1/TRBV3-2|TRBJ2-7|.|.
TGTGCCAGCAGCCAAGAGGGAGCCTACGAGCAGTACTTC
CASSQEGAYEQYF
>TRBV19|TRBJ1-5|.|TRBD1
TGTGCCAGTAGTATTGGTAGACAGGGTTCCTTCGCGCAGCCCCAGCATTTT
CASSIGRQGSFAQPQHF
>TRBV11-2|TRBJ2-1|.|.
TGTGCCAGCAGCTTAGCCCTCTACAATGAGCAGTTCTTC
CASSLALYNEQFF
>TRBV6-2/TRBV6-3|TRBJ2-1|.|TRBD2
TGTGCCAGCAGTACCCCAGCGGGACGGAACAATGAGCAGTTCTTC
CASSTPAGRNNEQFF
>TRBV5-1|TRBJ2-5|.|TRBD2
TGCGCCAGCAGCTGGAGACCAGCGGGAGAAAGAGAGACCCAGTACTTC
CASSWRPAGERETQYF
>TRBV5-4|TRBJ2-6|.|TRBD1
TGTGCCAGCAGCGCAGGGACAGCGCGCTCTGGGGCCAACGTCCTGACTTTC
CASSAGTARSGANVLTF
>TRBV5-1|TRBJ2-5|.|TRBD2
TGCGCCAGCAGCTTACAAGCGGGACAAGAGACCCAGTACTTC
CASSLQAGQETQYF
>TRBV19|TRBJ2-1|.|.
TGTGCCAGTAGTCTCGACAGGACTAGGCCTTGGAGGGCAGAGCAGTTCTTC
CASSLDRTRPWRAEQFF
>TRBV28|TRBJ2-1|.|TRBD2
TGTGCCAGTCAAGGGGCTAGCGGGAAGGTTGAGCAGTTCTTC
CASQGASGKVEQFF
>TRBV5-1|TRBJ1-1|.|.
TGCGCCAGCGATCCCGCGGGCCCGAACACTGAAGCTTTCTTT
CASDPAGPNTEAFF
>TRBV2|TRBJ2-5|.|.
TGTGCCAGCAGCGCAGAGAGAGGAGTGTCCAAACAAGAGACCCAGTACTTC
CASSAERGVSKQETQYF
>TRBV6-5|TRBJ2-7|.|TRBD1
TGTGCCAGCAGTTACAGACAGGGGCACGAGCAGTACTTC
CASSYRQGHEQYF
>TRBV23-1|TRBJ1-1|.|TRBD1
TGCGCCAGCAGTCCTCGGGACAGGAACACTGAAGCTTTCTTT
CASSPRDRNTEAFF
>TRBV30|TRBJ2-2|.|TRBD2
TGTGCCTGGAGCAAGCGGGGCGGGGAGCTGTTTTTT
CAWSKRGGELFF
>TRBV11-2|TRBJ2-7|.|.
TGTGCCAGCAGCTCATACATTATGGCGCGGGACGCCTACGAGCAGTACTTC
CASSSYIMARDAYEQYF
>TRBV5-1|TRBJ2-1|.|TRBD1
TGCGCCAGCAGCCCATCGGGACAGTCCACAATGAGGCAGTTCTTC
CASSPSGQSTMRQFF
>TRBV4-1|TRBJ1-1|.|TRBD1
TGCGCCAGCAGCTCGGGGGACAGGGGGCTACAAGCTTTCTTT
CASSSGDRGLQAFF
>TRBV4-2|TRBJ1-1|.|TRBD1
TGTGCCAGCGGACAGGGGGACACTGAAGCTTTCTTT
CASGQGDTEAFF
>TRBV28|TRBJ1-2|.|.
TGTGCCAGCAGGGGCGGGTCCTATGGCTACACCTTC
CASRGGSYGYTF
>TRBV7-9|TRBJ1-1|.|.
TGTGCCAGCAGCTTAGGGACTGCGGGCCCCGGGACTGAAGCTTTCTTT
CASSLGTAGPGTEAFF
>TRBV11-3|TRBJ2-5|once|.
TGTGCCAGCAGCTCGGGAGTGGAGGAGACCCAGTACTTC
CASSSGVEETQYF
>TRBV2|TRBJ2-5|.|TRBD1
TGTGCCAGCAGTTTTTACAGGGGGCGGGAGACCCAGTACTTC
CASSFYRGRETQYF
>TRBV4-1|TRBJ2-1|.|TRBD2
TGCGCCAGCAGCCAAGGGTCCTGGGTCTCGCAGCGGGAGGGCTCCTACAATGAGCAGTTCTTC
CASSQGSWVSQREGSYNEQFF
>TRBV28|TRBJ2-7|.|TRBD1
TGTGCCAGCAGTTTGAGGCGGACAGGGTACAACGAGCAGTACTTC
CASSLRRTGYNEQYF
>TRBV7-9|TRBJ1-5|few|.
TGTGCCAGCAGCTCAGGGGATAGCAATCAGCCCCAGCATTTT
CASSSGDSNQPQHF
>TRBV5-4|TRBJ1-4|.|TRBD1
TGTGCCAGCAGCGGTGTTGGGACAGGGAAAAATGAAAAACTGTTTTTT
CASSGVGTGKNEKLFF
>TRBV5-1|TRBJ2-2|once|.
TGCGCCAGCAGCACTGGGCGCGGGGGCTCCGGGGAGCTGTTTTTT
CASSTGRGGSGELFF
>TRBV28|TRBJ2-2|.|.
TGTGCCAGCAGCCAGGGCCTTGACACCGGGGAGCTGTTTTTT
CASSQGLDTGELFF
>TRBV21-1|TRBJ1-3|.|.
TGTGCCAGCAGCGCCTATTGCCGGGAGCGAAACACCATATATTTT
CASSAYCRERNTIYF
>TRBV27|TRBJ2-5|few|.
TGTGCCAGCAGAGGACAGAACCAAGAGACCCAGTACTTC
CASRGQNQETQYF
>TRBV15|TRBJ2-3|.|TRBD2
TGTGCCACCAGCAGAGTAGCGGGAGGGCCTTTAGATACGCAGTATTTT
CATSRVAGGPLDTQYF
>TRBV28|TRBJ2-2|.|.
TGTGCCAGCAGTCTAGGGGTTGGGGACACCGGGGAGCTGTTTTTT
CASSLGVGDTGELFF
>TRBV5-4|TRBJ2-1|.|.
TGTGCCAGCAGCATTTTCCAGGGTTTCGACGGGAATGAGCAGTTCTTC
CASSIFQGFDGNEQFF
>TRBV7-6|TRBJ2-7|.|TRBD2
TGTGCCAGCAGCCGAGCGGGAGGGCAATTCTACGAGCAGTACTTC
CASSRAGGQFYEQYF
>TRBV2|TRBJ2-5|.|TRBD1
TGTGCCAGCAAGACGGACAGGGGGCGCGGAGAGACCCAGTACTTC
CASKTDRGRGETQYF
>TRBV6-2/TRBV6-3|TRBJ2-5|.|.
TGTGCCAGCAGTTACGGGGGGTTGGGCGGAGAGACCCAGTACTTC
CASSYGGLGGETQYF
>TRBV30|TRBJ1-4|.|.
TGTGCCTGGACTCCCGTAAGCCACGAAAAACTGTTTTTT
CAWTPVSHEKLFF
>TRBV6-2/TRBV6-3|TRBJ2-7|.|TRBD2
TGTGCCAGCAGTTCCCCTCAACTAGCGGGATCGAATCGCGACGAGCAGTACTTC
CASSSPQLAGSNRDEQYF
>TRBV7-9|TRBJ1-2|.|.
TGTGCCAGCAGCACACGCAGGGATGGCTACACCTTC
CASSTRRDGYTF
>TRBV20-1|TRBJ1-1|.|TRBD1
TGCAGTGCTACTGACAGGGCTACTGAAACTTTCTTT
CSATDRATETFF
>TRBV30|TRBJ2-7|.|TRBD1
TGTGCCTGGGCCCTAGACAGGGCCGGGCAGTACTTC
CAWALDRAGQYF
>TRBV24-1|TRBJ2-3|.|.
TGTGCCACGAACAGGGTTAGGCATACGCAGTATTTT
CATNRVRHTQYF
>TRBV5-4|TRBJ1-2|.|.
TGTGCCAGCAGCATGTTCCGGGACTGGAACTATGGCTACACCTTC
CASSMFRDWNYGYTF
>TRBV9|TRBJ1-1|.|.
TGTGCCAGCAGCCCCTCGGGGGTCACAGGCACTGAAGCTTTCTTT
CASSPSGVTGTEAFF
>TRBV2|TRBJ1-2|.|.
TGTGCCAGCACAGGGGATAGTTATGGCTACACCTTC
CASTGDSYGYTF
>TRBV7-9|TRBJ2-7|.|TRBD2
TGTGCCAGCAGCTTAGGGGGACTAGCGGGAGTTAGCGAGCAGTACTTC
CASSLGGLAGVSEQYF
>TRBV18|TRBJ2-3|.|TRBD2
TGTGCCAGCTCACGGACTAGCGGGAGCTCCGCAGATACGCAGTATTTT
CASSRTSGSSADTQYF
>TRBV29-1|TRBJ1-5|.|.
TGCAGCGTTGCCCCCCCACAAACGGGAGATAGCAATCAGCCCCAGCATTTT
CSVAPPQTGDSNQPQHF
>TRBV2|TRBJ2-7|.|.
TGTGCCAGCAGTGAGCGGCGACAGAGCCACGAGCAGTACTTC
CASSERRQSHEQYF